These 29 T cell receptor beta chains originate from one sample sequenced in a study of PD-L1 blockade in urothelial cancer. Libraries were prepared by immunoSEQ multiplex PCR; TCRdb keeps only in-frame clonotypes and omits some of them. The repertoire consists of about 45,000 clones, with over 75% occurring once and the leading ten covering just under 25%. The time point is: pretreatment peripheral blood. Sample: PBMCs, taken around atezolizumab (anti-PD-L1) treatment. The source is a donor aged 40 or over with urothelial cancer.

Regarding this clone: Sequence at one end of the junction differs from germline and may be a read error. Other nucleotide sequences from this sample produce the same CDR3. CDR3 nucleotide sequence: TGTGCTAGTACGGGCCGACCAACAGGGGTCACTGAAGCTTTCTTT. Its translation: CASTGRPTGVTEAFF. This chain joins TRBV19 and TRBJ1-1, with 7 bases identical to TRBD1. The CDR3 spans 15 residues. Germline values: CDR1 LNHDA, CDR2 SQIVND (reference sequence).

This chain uses TRBV7-2 with TRBJ2-2; D gene ambiguous. CDR1 is SGHTA and CDR2 is FQGNSA in the germline V gene. This CDR3 comprises 14 residues. V lost 4 bases and J lost 2, with 8 bases in between. Written as DNA, the CDR3 is TGTGCCAGCAGCTATGACTCAAACACCGGGGAGCTGTTTTTT. Protein: CASSYDSNTGELFF.

This clone occurred a few times. The chain combines TRBV19 with TRBJ1-1, with TRBD1 matching 10 bases. After removal of 6 bases from V and 6 bases from J, the junction contained 1 base not matched to a gene. Per the germline V gene, CDR1 is LNHDA and CDR2 is SQIVND (reference sequence). The CDR3 runs 12 residues. CDR3 bases: TGTGCCAGTAGAGGACAGGGGGCTGAAGCTTTCTTT. Amino acids: CASRGQGAEAFF.

The sample holds one count of this clone. The V call is TRBV7-3, the J call TRBJ2-3, with 8 bases matching TRBD2. CDR3 length: 16 amino acids. The germline gives CDR1 SGHTA, CDR2 FQGTGA. V lost 2 bases and J lost 2; bases outside the gene matches: 6. The CDR3 region has the DNA TGTGCCAGCAGCTTAGGTCGCGGGGGGAACACAGATACGCAGTATTTT. Its translation: CASSLGRGGNTDTQYF.

J is TRBJ1-2 and V is TRBV18, with 8 positions matching TRBD1. Per the germline V gene, CDR1 is KGHSH and CDR2 is LQKENI. The V gene end was trimmed by 1 base and the J gene end by 5 bases; junction bases not matched to a gene: 3. The CDR3 is made up of 14 amino acids. CDR3 loop: CASSPLDREYGYTF. CDR3 in DNA: TGTGCCAGCTCACCACTGGACAGGGAGTATGGCTACACCTTC.

This sequence joins TRBV5-5 and TRBJ2-5; 9 bases are shared with TRBD1. Germline lookup yields CDR1 SGHKS and CDR2 YYEKEE (reference sequence). Trimming took 3 bases from V and 2 from J; bases not matched to a gene: 8. The CDR3 runs 16 residues. Written as DNA, the CDR3 is TGTGCCAGCAGCTCTACAGGGGGCGTCGGGCAAGAGACCCAGTACTTC. As protein: CASSSTGGVGQETQYF.

The chain links TRBV11-2 to TRBJ2-7; 11 bases are shared with TRBD1. J lost 6 bases, V lost 5 bases, and 3 bases had no gene match. This CDR3 comprises 13 residues. Germline values: CDR1 SGHAT, CDR2 FQNNGV. DNA for the CDR3: TGTGCCAGCAGCCGGACAGGGGGCTTCGAGCAGTACTTC. This encodes CASSRTGGFEQYF.

For this clone: Other DNA sequences within the sample encode an identical CDR3. The V call is TRBV18, the J call TRBJ1-5; TRBD1 agrees at 7 bases. The V segment lost 6 bases and the J segment 2 bases; nucleotides outside the gene matches: 7. There are 15 residues in the CDR3. Looked up from germline, CDR1 is KGHSH and CDR2 is LQKENI. The CDR3 DNA reads as TGTGCCAGCTCCCCCAGACAGGGTGGCAATCAGCCCCAGCATTTT. As protein: CASSPRQGGNQPQHF.

The chain couples TRBV7-4 to TRBJ2-7, with 14 positions matching TRBD2. The CDR3 runs to 19 residues. In germline, CDR1 is SGHVT, CDR2 SQSDAQ. Trimming cost V 3 bases and J 6 bases; bases outside gene matches: 16. CDR3 coding DNA: TGTGCCAGCAGCTTCCCTACCGCGGGACTAGCGGGAGCGGCGGTCGAGCAGTACTTC. Encoded protein: CASSFPTAGLAGAAVEQYF.

The J gene is TRBJ1-1, the V gene TRBV7-9, with 7 nucleotides matching TRBD1. The CDR3 sequence is 14 residues long. With 5 bases clipped from V and 4 bases from J, the junction kept 7 bases outside the gene matches. Germline V gene sequence: CDR1 SEHNR, CDR2 FQNEAQ (reference sequence). CDR3 in amino acids: CASSRRQGGTEAFF. Written as DNA, the CDR3 is TGTGCCAGCAGCCGCAGACAGGGTGGCACTGAAGCTTTCTTT. Full variable domain (missing parts from reference TRBV7-9 and TRBJ1-1): DTGVSQNPRHKITKRGQNVTFRCDPISEHNRLYWYRQTLGQGPEFLTYFQNEAQLEKSRLLSDRFSAERPKGSFSTLEIQRTEQGDSAMYLCASSRRQGGTEAFFGQGTRLTVV.

CDR3 protein: CASSLGSNGYTF. CDR3 sequence (DNA): TGTGCCAGCAGCTTGGGCAGTAATGGCTACACCTTC. The chain carries TRBV7-8 and TRBJ1-2, with D uncertain. V was cut by 3 bases and J by 6 bases, with 8 bases left in between. Germline-derived CDR1 and CDR2 are SGHVS and FQNEAQ. CDR3 size: 12 residues.

The chain carries TRBV4-3 and TRBJ1-4; 8 bases align to TRBD1. The J segment lost 8 bases and the V segment lost 0 bases, leaving 14 bases of the junction unmatched. The germline gives CDR1 LGHNA, CDR2 YSLEER. The CDR3 is made up of 18 amino acids. The CDR3 protein is CASSQEPWGGTGGEKLFF. Here the CDR3 DNA reads TGCGCCAGCAGCCAAGAGCCCTGGGGCGGGACAGGTGGAGAAAAACTGTTTTTT.

CDR3 sequence reads: CASSPRSGRETQYF. CDR3 coding DNA: TGTGCCAGCAGTCCCCGGAGCGGGCGGGAGACCCAGTACTTC. The chain has TRBV27 and TRBJ2-5, with a possible D match to TRBD2 (6 bases). Trimming pared 5 bases from V and 5 bases from J, leaving 15 bases between. The CDR3 has 14 residues. CDR1 and CDR2 (germline): MNHEY, SMNVEV (reference sequence).

V is TRBV7-2 and J is TRBJ2-2; D unresolved. There are 15 residues in the CDR3. The germline V and J ends were trimmed by 5 bases and 4 bases, with 14 bases remaining between them. In germline, CDR1 is SGHTA, CDR2 FQGNSA. The CDR3: CASSTVPAPTGELFF. In nucleotides, the CDR3 is TGTGCCAGCAGCACCGTCCCTGCGCCCACCGGGGAGCTGTTTTTT.

The chain is built from TRBV15 and TRBJ2-2; the match to TRBD2 covers 13 bases. V was clipped by 5 bases and J by 5 bases; unmatched bases: 8. The CDR3 is made up of 17 amino acids. The germline CDR1 and CDR2 sequences are LNHNV and YYDKDF (reference sequence). CDR3 residues: CATSARTSGRRTGELFF. The CDR3 region has the DNA TGTGCCACCAGCGCCCGGACTAGCGGGAGACGAACCGGGGAGCTGTTTTTT.

The rearrangement uses TRBV19 and TRBJ2-1; TRBD2 agrees at 13 bases. With 1 base clipped from V and 7 bases from J, the junction kept 1 base outside the gene matches. CDR3 length equals 15 residues. Germline-derived CDR1 and CDR2 are LNHDA and SQIVND (reference sequence). In DNA, the CDR3 is TGTGCCAGTAGTATAGGGACTAGCGGGAGTAATGAGCAGTTCTTC. It specifies CASSIGTSGSNEQFF.

The chain employs TRBV6-1 and TRBJ1-2, with D possibly being TRBD1 (5 bases). Germline lookup yields CDR1 MNHNS and CDR2 SASEGT. The V end was cut by 8 bases, the J end by 2 bases, with 15 bases between. The CDR3 is 14 amino acids. The CDR3 spells CASPGGTANYGYTF. CDR3 in DNA: TGTGCCAGCCCTGGGGGGACCGCGAACTATGGCTACACCTTC.

The rearrangement uses TRBV7-3 and TRBJ2-7, with TRBD2 matching over 12 bases. The germline gives CDR1 SGHTA, CDR2 FQGTGA. This CDR3 has 15 amino acids. Trimming removed 4 bases from V and 5 bases from J; junction bases left unmatched: 6. Here the CDR3 reads CASSSQTSGRNEQYF. The CDR3 nucleotides are TGTGCCAGCAGCTCTCAGACTAGCGGGAGAAACGAGCAGTACTTC. Full variable domain (outside the CDR3, taken from reference TRBV7-3 and TRBJ2-7): GAGVSQTPSNKVTEKGKYVELRCDPISGHTALYWYRQSLGQGPEFLIYFQGTGAADDSGLPNDRFFAVRPEGSVSTLKIQRTERGDSAVYLCASSSQTSGRNEQYFGPGTRLTVT.

The chain uses TRBV27 and TRBJ2-1, with D possibly TRBD2 on 6 matching bases. The CDR3 loop spans 16 amino acids. CDR1 MNHEY and CDR2 SMNVEV come from the germline V gene (reference sequence). Trimming removed 2 bases at V and 1 base at J, with 12 bases between. The CDR3 loop is CASSLREWRSYNEQFF. The CDR3 nucleotides read TGTGCCAGCAGTTTACGGGAGTGGCGGTCCTACAATGAGCAGTTCTTC.

V is TRBV6-1 and J is TRBJ1-2; 8 bases agree with TRBD1. Germline trimming cut 7 bases from V and 4 bases from J; bases unmatched to any gene: 5. The CDR3 length is 13 residues. Germline V gene sequence: CDR1 MNHNS, CDR2 SASEGT. The CDR3 DNA sequence: TGTGCCAGCACCCCGGGGACAGGCTATGGCTACACCTTC. Protein: CASTPGTGYGYTF.

CDR3 protein: CASSPTLAGGSGNEQFF. The CDR3, as DNA: TGTGCCAGCTCACCAACACTAGCGGGAGGTTCTGGCAATGAGCAGTTCTTC. V and J are TRBV18 and TRBJ2-1; TRBD2 agrees at 12 bases. In germline, CDR1 is KGHSH, CDR2 LQKENI. V gave up 2 bases and J gave up 6 bases; unmatched junction bases: 8. The CDR3 consists of 17 residues.

The rearrangement joins TRBV7-2 to TRBJ1-2; tentative D call: TRBD1 (6 bases). CDR1 is SGHTA, CDR2 FQGNSA, per germline. This CDR3 contains 14 residues. V was shortened by 5 bases and J by 7 bases, with 17 bases between the two germline ends. The CDR3 sequence is CASSPTTGFVGYTF. In DNA, the CDR3 is TGTGCCAGCAGCCCCACGACAGGTTTCGTTGGCTACACCTTC.

This sequence joins TRBV4-2 and TRBJ2-1; D is ambiguous. Germline V gene lookup returns CDR1 LGHNA and CDR2 YNFKEQ. The CDR3 has 15 amino acids. V was shortened by 1 base and J by 3 bases, with 10 bases between the two germline ends. CDR3: CASSQVGTGYNEQFF. The CDR3 nucleotides read TGTGCCAGCAGCCAAGTTGGCACGGGCTACAATGAGCAGTTCTTC.

This rearrangement joins TRBV7-2 to TRBJ2-2; maybe TRBD2 (5 bases). V was clipped by 1 base and J by 6 bases, with 15 bases between them. This CDR3 is built from 16 residues. Germline V gene lookup returns CDR1 SGHTA and CDR2 FQGNSA. CDR3 bases: TGTGCCAGCAGCTTAGGAGCAGCCGGGGTCGCCGGGGAGCTGTTTTTT. As protein: CASSLGAAGVAGELFF.

The chain carries TRBV6-1 and TRBJ1-2; 7 nucleotides match TRBD1. CDR1 is MNHNS and CDR2 is SASEGT in the germline V gene. V shed 5 bases, J shed 6 bases, and the junction held 12 bases outside the gene matches. This CDR3 has 15 residues. CDR3 loop: CASSPRFGQVDGYTF. The CDR3 region has the DNA TGTGCCAGCAGTCCGAGGTTTGGACAGGTCGATGGCTACACCTTC.

The rearrangement links TRBV6-5 to TRBJ1-5; 9 bases line up with TRBD1. The CDR3 spans 15 residues. V lost 6 bases to trimming and J lost 3 bases; unmatched junction nucleotides: 6. CDR1 is MNHEY, CDR2 SVGAGI, per germline. The CDR3 is CASRKQGAINQPQHF. The CDR3 region has the DNA TGTGCCAGCAGGAAACAGGGGGCAATCAATCAGCCCCAGCATTTT.

This chain links TRBV29-1 with TRBJ2-3; possibly TRBD2 for D (6 bases). The germline CDR1 and CDR2 sequences are SQVTM and ANQGSEA. CDR3 length equals 15 residues. V shed 7 bases and J shed 6 bases, with 23 bases lying between them. CDR3 amino acids: CSAERLASRGDTQYF. DNA of the CDR3: TGCAGCGCCGAGCGGCTAGCGTCACGTGGGGATACGCAGTATTTT.

This chain connects TRBV30 to TRBJ1-1; possible D gene TRBD1, 6 bases. The CDR3 totals 13 residues. The germline V gene has CDR1 GTSNPN and CDR2 SVGIG (reference sequence). V lost 3 bases and J 1 base, leaving 9 bases between the germline ends. The CDR3 nucleotides read TGTGCCTGGAGCCTACAGGGGAACACTGAAGCTTTCTTT. Amino acid sequence: CAWSLQGNTEAFF.

This clone was seen just once. The chain couples TRBV11-3 to TRBJ2-3; the match to TRBD1 covers 7 bases. After removal of 5 bases from V and 0 bases from J, the junction contained 8 bases not matched to a gene. Per the germline V gene, CDR1 is SGHNT and CDR2 is YENEEA. The CDR3 length is 16 residues. CDR3: CASSPGGSTSTDTQYF. CDR3 DNA sequence: TGTGCCAGCAGCCCAGGGGGTTCTACTAGCACAGATACGCAGTATTTT.